Sequencing of this TCR beta chain was carried out in a study of blood T cell repertoires in COVID-19. At the level of the study: Acute and convalescent COVID-19 specimens originated in the United States, Italy and Spain. T cells, B-cell-depleted T cells, or PBMCs provided the cDNA or gDNA that served as material.

TCRdb's table, derived via immunoSEQ multiplex PCR, lists solely in-frame clones and lacks some. The data contain 84,000 or so clones, approximately 79% of them singletons. This clone was seen just once. The CDR3 length is 13 residues. The V segment lost 5 bases and the J segment 8 bases; nucleotides outside the gene matches: 3. Germline CDR1 reads SGHNT; CDR2 reads YENEEA. Sequenced sample: peripheral blood. The chain joins TRBV11-3 to TRBJ2-1; 10 positions match TRBD1. The TCR was taken from a man in his 70s with acute or convalescent COVID-19. CDR3 DNA sequence: TGTGCCAGCAGCCCGGGACAGGGGTATGAGCAGTTCTTC. This gives the protein CASSPGQGYEQFF.